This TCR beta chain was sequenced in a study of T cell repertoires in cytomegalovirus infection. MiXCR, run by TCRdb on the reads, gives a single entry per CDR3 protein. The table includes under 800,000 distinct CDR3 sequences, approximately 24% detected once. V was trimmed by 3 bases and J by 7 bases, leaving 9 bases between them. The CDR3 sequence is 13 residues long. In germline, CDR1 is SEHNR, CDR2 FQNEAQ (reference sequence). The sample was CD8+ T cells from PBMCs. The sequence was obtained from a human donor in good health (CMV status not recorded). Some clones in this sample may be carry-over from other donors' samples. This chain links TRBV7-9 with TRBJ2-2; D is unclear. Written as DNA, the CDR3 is TGTGCCAGCAGCTTTCCGTCAAGCGGGGAGCTGTTTTTT. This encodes CASSFPSSGELFF.